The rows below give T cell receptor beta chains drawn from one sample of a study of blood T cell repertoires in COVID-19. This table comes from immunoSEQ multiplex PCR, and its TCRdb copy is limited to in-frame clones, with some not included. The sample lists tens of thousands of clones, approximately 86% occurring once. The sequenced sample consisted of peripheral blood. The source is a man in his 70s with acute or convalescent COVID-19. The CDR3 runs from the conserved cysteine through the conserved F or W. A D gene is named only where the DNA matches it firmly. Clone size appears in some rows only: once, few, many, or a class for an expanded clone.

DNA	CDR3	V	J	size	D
TGTGCCACCAGCACTATGGGGGGGATAGCAGATACGCAGTATTTT	CATSTMGGIADTQYF	TRBV15	TRBJ2-3	-	TRBD2
TGTGCCAGCAGCTTGGACAATAACTATGGCTACACCTTC	CASSLDNNYGYTF	TRBV11-2	TRBJ1-2	few	-
TGTGCCAGCAGCCCTAAGGGGGCCTATGGCTACACCTTC	CASSPKGAYGYTF	TRBV3-1/TRBV3-2	TRBJ1-2	once	TRBD1
TGCGCCAGCAGCGGCGGGGGGAGCACAGATACGCAGTATTTT	CASSGGGSTDTQYF	TRBV5-1	TRBJ2-3	-	TRBD2
TGTGCCAGCAGTTACGCGGCGGGAGGAACAGATACGCAGTATTTT	CASSYAAGGTDTQYF	TRBV6-5	TRBJ2-3	-	TRBD2
TGTGCCAGCAGCCCCTCGGATACGCAGTATTTT	CASSPSDTQYF	TRBV6-2/TRBV6-3	TRBJ2-3	-	-
TGTGCCTGGAGTGTGGACACCGATCAGCCCCAGCATTTT	CAWSVDTDQPQHF	TRBV30	TRBJ1-5	-	-
TGTGCCAGCAGCTTAGGAGCGATTTTCACAGATACGCAGTATTTT	CASSLGAIFTDTQYF	TRBV11-2	TRBJ2-3	-	-
TGTGCCAGTAGTAACCGAGGAACTGAAGCTTTCTTT	CASSNRGTEAFF	TRBV19	TRBJ1-1	once	-
TGCGCCAGCAGCGCCCGGGACAGTAATTCACCCCTCCACTTT	CASSARDSNSPLHF	TRBV5-1	TRBJ1-6	-	TRBD1
TGTGCCAGCAGGACGACAGGGGCAGGGGATACGCAGTATTTT	CASRTTGAGDTQYF	TRBV7-2	TRBJ2-3	-	TRBD1
TGCGCCAGCAGTTCAAGCGGGGGGCCCTACGAGCAGTACTTC	CASSSSGGPYEQYF	TRBV5-1	TRBJ2-7	-	TRBD2
TGTGCCGCTAACAGGGGAGGCAGCAATCAGCCCCAGCATTTT	CAANRGGSNQPQHF	TRBV28	TRBJ1-5	-	TRBD1
TGTGCCAGCAGCCCGTCGGTTGGGGACAGAGGGTACAATGAGCAGTTCTTC	CASSPSVGDRGYNEQFF	TRBV9	TRBJ2-1	-	TRBD1
TGCACCAGCAGCCTAGATGAAGGAGGGGGGGCTGATGGCTACACCTTC	CTSSLDEGGGADGYTF	TRBV1	TRBJ1-2	-	-
TGTGCCAGCAGCACGACAGGGTTGGGTCAGCCCCAGCATTTT	CASSTTGLGQPQHF	TRBV7-9	TRBJ1-5	-	TRBD1
TGTGCCAGCTTGTCCGTGGGGCGGCCCTACAATGAGCAGTTCTTC	CASLSVGRPYNEQFF	TRBV27	TRBJ2-1	-	-
TGTGCCAGCAGTTACTCCCCCGGGGATTACACCGGGGAGCTGTTTTTT	CASSYSPGDYTGELFF	TRBV6-2/TRBV6-3	TRBJ2-2	once	-
TGCGCCAGCAGCTATATAGGACAGTCCTACGAGCAGTACTTC	CASSYIGQSYEQYF	TRBV5-1	TRBJ2-7	-	-
TGTGCCAGCAGCGTAACCGGGACTAGCGCAACCTACGAGCAGTACTTC	CASSVTGTSATYEQYF	TRBV9	TRBJ2-7	-	TRBD2
TGTGCCAGCAGTGAATTCCGCGGACAGGGAGCTAACGAGCAGTACTTC	CASSEFRGQGANEQYF	TRBV2	TRBJ2-7	-	TRBD1
TGTGCCAGCAGTTACCAGGGGGCAAGAGAGCAGTACTTC	CASSYQGAREQYF	TRBV6-2/TRBV6-3	TRBJ2-7	-	TRBD1
TGTGCCAGCTCACCTGGGACAGACACCTACGAGCAGTACTTC	CASSPGTDTYEQYF	TRBV18	TRBJ2-7	once	TRBD1
TGTGCCAGCAGCCAAGTAAGGGGCGGCTATGGCTACACCTTC	CASSQVRGGYGYTF	TRBV14	TRBJ1-2	-	-
TGTGCCAGCAGTGAGGGCAGCCAGGGGACCCAGCATTTT	CASSEGSQGTQHF	TRBV2	TRBJ1-5	-	-
TGTGCCAGCAGTTCTCGACAGGGGAACACTGAAGCTTTCTTT	CASSSRQGNTEAFF	TRBV2	TRBJ1-1	-	TRBD1
TGCAGCGTTGAAGAGACGAGACAGGGGGCGCGGGTAACTAATGAAAAACTGTTTTTT	CSVEETRQGARVTNEKLFF	TRBV29-1	TRBJ1-4	few	TRBD1
TGTGCCATCAGAGGACAGAACGAAGCTGGAAACACCATATATTTT	CAIRGQNEAGNTIYF	TRBV10-3	TRBJ1-3	-	-
TGTGCCAGCAGCCATGATGGACTAATGGCGGATGAGCAGTTCTTC	CASSHDGLMADEQFF	TRBV3-1/TRBV3-2	TRBJ2-1	-	-
TGTGCCAGCAGCGTAGACAGCGAGACTATGGGCTACACCTTC	CASSVDSETMGYTF	TRBV9	TRBJ1-2	-	-
TGTGCCAGCAGCTTGATTCGCGGGAGGGCGGATCAGCCCCAGCATTTT	CASSLIRGRADQPQHF	TRBV5-8	TRBJ1-5	-	-
TGTGCCAGCAGCCGGGAATTGGGAGAGACCCAGTACTTC	CASSRELGETQYF	TRBV6-4	TRBJ2-5	few	-
TGTGCCAGCAGCTCGAGGACAGGGGCAGGGGAAAAACTGTTTTTT	CASSSRTGAGEKLFF	TRBV5-6	TRBJ1-4	-	TRBD1
TGTGCCAGCAGCTTGGGGGCGACCCAGACCCAGTACTTC	CASSLGATQTQYF	TRBV5-6	TRBJ2-5	once	-
TGTGCCAGCAGCTTAAGTGGGGGCTGGAACACCGGGGAGCTGTTTTTT	CASSLSGGWNTGELFF	TRBV11-3	TRBJ2-2	-	-
TGTGCCAGTAGTATCTCCTATCAGCCCCAGCATTTT	CASSISYQPQHF	TRBV19	TRBJ1-5	-	-
TGTGCCAGCAGCCCCGGGAATTCACCCCTCCACTTT	CASSPGNSPLHF	TRBV3-1/TRBV3-2	TRBJ1-6	-	-
TGTGCCAGCAGCCAAGATTCCCGGTCCAATCAGCCCCAGCATTTT	CASSQDSRSNQPQHF	TRBV4-2	TRBJ1-5	-	-
TGTGCCAGCACAAAACTAGCGGGAGGGCCAGATACGCAGTATTTT	CASTKLAGGPDTQYF	TRBV2	TRBJ2-3	-	TRBD2
TGTGCCTGGAGTGCGGGGGGTGGAAACACCATATATTTT	CAWSAGGGNTIYF	TRBV30	TRBJ1-3	-	-
TGTGCCAGACCTAAGGCGGACTCCTCTGGAAACACCATATATTTT	CARPKADSSGNTIYF	TRBV6-6	TRBJ1-3	-	-
TGCAGTGCTAGAGATGAAGTAAGCAGGGTCTTC	CSARDEVSRVF	TRBV20-1	TRBJ2-1	-	-
TGTGCCAGCAGCCAAGGATTCCGGGACAAAAACTCCTACGAGCAGTACTTC	CASSQGFRDKNSYEQYF	TRBV3-1/TRBV3-2	TRBJ2-7	-	-